These 16 T cell receptor beta chains came from one sample sequenced in a study of shared clonotypes between healthy human individuals. The protocol was immunoSEQ multiplex PCR, while the TCRdb copy is restricted to in-frame clones and leaves out a portion. This sample has roughly 640,000 clones; approximately 97% occur once, and the top ten carry roughly 0.05%. The sample consisted of naive CD4+ T cells sorted from blood. Described subset: CD45RA+ positively selected. The receptors come from a woman in her twenties or thirties in good health.

Here the CDR3 reads CASSFTGTGREKLFF. The DNA for the CDR3 is TGTGCCAGCAGTTTCACAGGGACTGGAAGAGAAAAACTGTTTTTT. This sequence joins TRBV6-5 and TRBJ1-4; tentative D call: TRBD1 (6 bases). V was shortened by 4 bases and J by 8 bases, with 17 bases between the two germline ends. The CDR3 extends over 15 amino acids. Germline lookup yields CDR1 MNHEY and CDR2 SVGAGI.

This chain links TRBV6-4 with TRBJ2-3, with TRBD1 matching over 7 bases. The V and J ends lost 6 bases and 4 bases, in that order; junction bases with no gene match: 4. From germline, CDR1 is MRHNA and CDR2 SNTAGT. The length of the CDR3 is 13 residues. The CDR3 sequence is CASRRQGADTQYF. Written as DNA, the CDR3 is TGTGCCAGCAGGCGTCAGGGGGCAGATACGCAGTATTTT.

This clone was recorded once. This chain joins TRBV15 and TRBJ1-5, with D perhaps TRBD1 (6 bases). This CDR3 is built from 15 residues. The V and J ends lost 11 bases and 0 bases respectively, with 17 bases between them. CDR1 is LNHNV, CDR2 YYDKDF, per germline (reference sequence). The CDR3 sequence is CAVAEDSLSNQPQHF. CDR3 in DNA: TGTGCCGTGGCTGAGGACAGCCTTAGCAATCAGCCCCAGCATTTT.

The chain links TRBV7-9 to TRBJ2-1; 14 bases map to TRBD2. Losses at the gene ends were 6 bases for V and 5 bases for J; bases not matched to a gene: 12. CDR3 length: 18 residues. Looked up from germline, CDR1 is SEHNR and CDR2 is FQNEAQ (reference sequence). CDR3 sequence: CASRSTSGRAHDDNEQFF. DNA of the CDR3: TGTGCCAGCAGATCGACTAGCGGGAGGGCCCACGATGACAATGAGCAGTTCTTC.

The V call is TRBV9, the J call TRBJ2-1; 8 bases align to TRBD2. Trimming took 1 base from V and 3 from J; bases not matched to a gene: 3. The CDR3 contains 15 residues. Germline V CDR1 and CDR2: SGDLS, YYNGEE. The CDR3 nucleotides read TGTGCCAGCAGCGTAAAGGGACTAGACTACAATGAGCAGTTCTTC. As protein: CASSVKGLDYNEQFF.

DNA of the CDR3: TGTGCCAGCAGCTTAGGGGCAGGGTTTGAAAAACTGTTTTTT. Amino acids: CASSLGAGFEKLFF. This chain joins TRBV13 and TRBJ1-4, with D perhaps matching TRBD1 (5 bases). This CDR3 spans 14 amino acids. Trimming stripped 0 bases from V and 7 bases from J, with 9 bases between. CDR1 and CDR2 (germline): PRHDT, FYEKMQ (reference sequence).

Details on this clone: Other nucleotide sequences in the sample specify the same CDR3. The J gene is TRBJ2-3, the V gene TRBV28; D is unclear. Germline loops: CDR1 MDHEN, CDR2 SYDVKM. The length of the CDR3 is 13 residues. The V end lost 6 bases, the J end lost 0 bases, and 7 bases lay between the germline ends. The CDR3 DNA reads as TGTGCCAGCAGCCCTAGTAGCACAGATACGCAGTATTTT. Its translation is CASSPSSTDTQYF.

The rearrangement links TRBV19 to TRBJ2-1; D may correspond to TRBD1 or TRBD2 (5 bases each). Germline lookup yields CDR1 LNHDA and CDR2 SQIVND (reference sequence). The CDR3 sequence is 13 residues long. V was cut by 7 bases and J by 3 bases, with 10 bases left in between. CDR3 DNA sequence: TGTGCCAGTACCCCGGGGCTCTACAATGAGCAGTTCTTC. Translation gives CASTPGLYNEQFF.

The genes are TRBV9 and TRBJ2-1; 13 positions match TRBD2. CDR3 length: 17 amino acids. Germline CDR1 SGDLS, CDR2 YYNGEE. Losses at the gene ends were 0 bases for V and 4 bases for J; bases not matched to a gene: 4. CDR3: CASSVVGLAGVYNEQFF. The CDR3 DNA is TGTGCCAGCAGCGTAGTCGGACTAGCGGGAGTGTACAATGAGCAGTTCTTC.

The gene calls are TRBV6-5 and TRBJ2-2; no clear D. CDR1 and CDR2 from the germline V gene are MNHEY and SVGAGI. This CDR3 contains 13 residues. Trimming cost V 11 bases and J 5 bases, with 15 bases left between them. CDR3 amino acids: CAARPGGTGELFF. As DNA, the CDR3 is TGTGCCGCCCGACCCGGCGGAACCGGGGAGCTGTTTTTT.

The chain has TRBV19 and TRBJ2-7; TRBD1 matches at 9 bases. The germline gives CDR1 LNHDA, CDR2 SQIVND (reference sequence). J was trimmed by 0 bases and V by 6 bases; bases with no gene match: 6. The CDR3 is made up of 15 amino acids. For the CDR3, the DNA is TGTGCCAGTAGCTCCCGACAGGGGGGCTCCTACGAGCAGTACTTC. Translated, it gives CASSSRQGGSYEQYF.

This clone was seen just once. The gene calls are TRBV28 and TRBJ2-7; 8 bases are shared with TRBD1. The CDR3 runs 16 residues. Germline loops: CDR1 MDHEN, CDR2 SYDVKM. V gave up 3 bases and J gave up 4 bases; unmatched junction bases: 11. CDR3 sequence (DNA): TGTGCCAGCAGTTTTAAGTTGGGGCAGGGGGCTTACGAGCAGTACTTC. Protein product: CASSFKLGQGAYEQYF.

The chain carries TRBV2 and TRBJ2-5; TRBD1 might be the D (6 bases). Germline CDR1 is SNHLY and CDR2 is FYNNEI. The CDR3 runs to 13 residues. Trimming left V 8 bases short and J 3 bases short, with 13 bases between. The CDR3 DNA sequence: TGTGCCAGCCGACGGGACACCAAAGAGACCCAGTACTTC. Its protein product is CASRRDTKETQYF.

V usage is TRBV5-4 and J usage is TRBJ2-5; possible D gene TRBD2, 6 bases. The CDR3 runs to 14 residues. Looked up from germline, CDR1 is SGHNT and CDR2 is YYREEE (reference sequence). Trimming took off 3 bases at V and 5 bases at J, with 14 bases between the two ends. CDR3 residues: CASSSPDGGETQYF. CDR3 coding DNA: TGTGCCAGCAGCTCCCCCGACGGAGGGGAGACCCAGTACTTC. Together with reference TRBV5-4 and TRBJ2-5, the CDR3 gives the full variable domain: ETGVTQSPTHLIKTRGQQVTLRCSSQSGHNTVSWYQQALGQGPQFIFQYYREEENGRGNFPPRFSGLQFPNYSSELNVNALELDDSALYLCASSSPDGGETQYFGPGTRLLVL.

This chain connects TRBV11-2 to TRBJ2-5, with 7 nucleotides matching TRBD2. Germline V gene sequence: CDR1 SGHAT, CDR2 FQNNGV. The CDR3 length is 15 residues. Trimming cost V 4 bases and J 4 bases; bases outside gene matches: 9. CDR3 loop: CASSSIAGLGETQYF. CDR3 nucleotides: TGTGCCAGCAGCTCTATAGCGGGCTTGGGAGAGACCCAGTACTTC.

On this clone: The sample carries other DNA sequences with the same CDR3. The chain uses TRBV7-2 and TRBJ2-7; the match to TRBD2 covers 11 bases. Looked up from germline, CDR1 is SGHTA and CDR2 is FQGNSA. The J segment lost 4 bases and the V segment lost 3 bases, leaving 11 bases of the junction unmatched. The CDR3 loop spans 17 amino acids. The CDR3 DNA is TGTGCCAGCAGCTTCACTTCCCCCGGACTAGCGGGTTACGAGCAGTACTTC. Its translation is CASSFTSPGLAGYEQYF.